This T cell receptor delta chain is drawn from a study of gamma-delta T cells after stem cell transplantation. TCRdb repeated clone calling on the RT-PCR reads with CATT. Seen here are some 12,000 delta-chain clones, around 41% observed once, and the top ten hold under 3.5%. Remarks on this clone: Germline is not matched at one junction end, which may reflect a read error.

Germline CDR1 reads GEAIGNYY; CDR2 reads EKD. There are 19 residues in the CDR3. Sequencing was done on a sample of gamma-delta T cells. The rearrangement links TRDV2 to TRDJ1, with a tentative D call TRDD3 (6 bases). This clonotype originated in a human donor. It is not recorded whose cells these are; they may come from a transplant donor. DNA of the CDR3: TGTGCCTGTGACACCGTGGCCCACTGGGTGACTTCGTACACCGATAACCTCATCTTT. Its protein is CACDTVAHWVTSYTDNLIF.